The next 32 T cell receptor beta chains were all read from a single sample in a study of beta chain features in type 1 diabetes. Expressed TCRB transcripts were sequenced because the isolated RNA had all been reverse transcribed beforehand. TCRdb's copy holds only in-frame clones and misses some; the assay was immunoSEQ multiplex PCR. The sample yields over 600,000 clones, around 12% seen once. Broader study findings: A moderate, significant TCRB CDR3 shortening appeared in type 1 diabetes across four CD4+ subsets.

These TCRs are of unknown antigen specificity. Sample: naive CD4+ T cells from blood. These receptors all stem from a man aged 25-45 years with type 1 diabetes.

This clone has more than one count but fewer than ten. The chain recombines TRBV6-5 with TRBJ1-4, with 7 bases that match TRBD1. Germline CDR1 is MNHEY and CDR2 is SVGAGI. Unmatched junction bases numbered 10, after V lost 4 bases and J lost 5 bases. This CDR3 has 16 amino acids. The DNA for the CDR3 is TGTGCCAGCAGTTCTAGGGGGCTCCGAGCGAATGAAAAACTGTTTTTT. Amino acid sequence: CASSSRGLRANEKLFF.

The chain combines TRBV4-3 with TRBJ2-5; D possibly corresponds to TRBD1 (6 bases). The V gene lost 0 bases and the J gene lost 1 base, with 9 bases spanning the gap. This CDR3 is 15 amino acids long. Germline-derived CDR1 and CDR2 are LGHNA and YSLEER. The CDR3 DNA sequence: TGCGCCAGCAGCCAAGACTGGACAGCCCAAGAGACCCAGTACTTC. Protein sequence: CASSQDWTAQETQYF.

This clone has a handful of counts. The rearrangement links TRBV9 to TRBJ2-2; weak D call: TRBD1 (6 bases). The CDR3 contains 14 residues. Germline V gene data show CDR1 as SGDLS and CDR2 as YYNGEE. The V gene lost 6 bases and the J gene lost 1 base, with 10 bases spanning the gap. CDR3 nucleotide sequence: TGTGCCAGCAAATCGGGACAGAACACCGGGGAGCTGTTTTTT. It yields the protein CASKSGQNTGELFF. The variable domain in full, completed from reference TRBV9 and TRBJ2-2, reads DSGVTQTPKHLITATGQRVTLRCSPRSGDLSVYWYQQSLDQGLQFLIQYYNGEERAKGNILERFSAQQFPDLHSELNLSSLELGDSALYFCASKSGQNTGELFFGEGSRLTVL.

The J gene is TRBJ2-3, the V gene TRBV7-2; D is uncertain. Trimming left V 5 bases short and J 1 base short, with 13 bases between. This CDR3 region has 15 residues. CDR1 is SGHTA, CDR2 FQGNSA, per germline. As DNA, the CDR3 is TGTGCCAGCAGCAATCGAGTCCCTGGCACAGATACGCAGTATTTT. Translated, it gives CASSNRVPGTDTQYF.

A few counts support this clone. The rearrangement links TRBV7-8 to TRBJ1-6; D gene unclear. In germline, CDR1 is SGHVS, CDR2 FQNEAQ. The CDR3 is 14 residues long. V dropped 3 bases and J dropped 9 bases, with 12 bases sitting between them. CDR3 residues: CASSFDVEVSPLHF. The CDR3 bases are TGTGCCAGCAGCTTTGACGTGGAAGTTTCACCCCTCCACTTT.

CDR3 DNA sequence: TGTGCCAGCTCACCTTCTAGCGGGGCGTCCGGGGAGCTGTTTTTT. Its protein is CASSPSSGASGELFF. The V call is TRBV18, the J call TRBJ2-2, with 9 bases fitting TRBD2. The V gene's germline CDR1 is KGHSH and CDR2 LQKENI. The CDR3 loop spans 15 amino acids. V lost 3 bases and J lost 6; bases outside the gene matches: 5.

In this sample, this clone turned up a few times. This chain links TRBV7-2 with TRBJ2-7; the D is unclear. Trimming took off 5 bases at V and 6 bases at J, with 11 bases between the two ends. Germline V gene data show CDR1 as SGHTA and CDR2 as FQGNSA. This CDR3 comprises 12 residues. CDR3 sequence: CASSESAAEQYF. For the CDR3, the DNA is TGTGCCAGCAGCGAGTCGGCCGCCGAGCAGTACTTC.

This clone was observed a few times. This sequence joins TRBV4-1 and TRBJ1-3; TRBD1 is a possible D gene (6 bases). Germline-derived CDR1 and CDR2 are MGHRA and YSYEKL. The CDR3 runs to 14 residues. Trimming pared 8 bases from V and 0 bases from J, leaving 11 bases between. DNA for the CDR3: TGCGCCAGCGGGGGCCTACGCTCTGGAAACACCATATATTTT. Translating gives CASGGLRSGNTIYF.

This clone was detected a few times. The genes are TRBV5-1 and TRBJ2-7, with D possibly TRBD1 on 5 matching bases. The V gene's germline CDR1 is SGHRS and CDR2 YFSETQ. The CDR3 length is 15 residues. The V end was cut by 0 bases, the J end by 0 bases, with 10 bases between. CDR3 loop: CASSLVPGHSYEQYF. The CDR3 DNA follows: TGCGCCAGCAGCTTGGTGCCAGGGCACTCCTACGAGCAGTACTTC.

This clone has just a few counts. This chain links TRBV4-3 with TRBJ2-5, with 9 positions matching TRBD2. V shed 4 bases and J 2 bases; nucleotides not matched to a gene: 11. From germline, CDR1 is LGHNA and CDR2 YSLEER. The CDR3 sequence is 17 residues long. Here the CDR3 DNA reads TGCGCCAGCAGCCGAGACAGAGCTAGCGGGGCACAAGAGACCCAGTACTTC. As protein: CASSRDRASGAQETQYF.

This sequence joins TRBV7-9 and TRBJ1-5; D is possibly TRBD1 (5 bases). Between the trimmed V and J ends, which lost 4 bases and 7 bases, there was a span of 11 bases. The CDR3 spans 13 residues. Germline loops: CDR1 SEHNR, CDR2 FQNEAQ (reference sequence). The CDR3 protein is CASSSSAGQPQHF. CDR3 DNA: TGTGCCAGCAGCTCGAGTGCAGGGCAGCCCCAGCATTTT.

The rearrangement joins TRBV7-6 to TRBJ1-2; 8 nucleotides match TRBD1. V dropped 4 bases and J dropped 10; count of bases not matched to a gene: 8. Germline V gene data show CDR1 as SGHVS and CDR2 as FNYEAQ. CDR3 length equals 13 residues. CDR3 bases: TGTGCCAGCAGCTCGGACCCGACAGGGGTCTACACCTTC. It encodes CASSSDPTGVYTF.

This clone was seen a handful of times. The V and J genes are TRBV23-1 and TRBJ2-4; D gene uncertain. TRBV23-1 is filed as an ORF, its function uncertain. Trimming took 0 bases from V and 1 from J, leaving 7 bases between them. This CDR3 spans 15 amino acids. The CDR3 here is CASSQSGWAKNIQYF. CDR3 bases: TGCGCCAGCAGTCAATCCGGGTGGGCCAAAAACATTCAGTACTTC.

The chain combines TRBV18 with TRBJ1-3, with a weak D call TRBD1 (5 bases). The CDR3 is made up of 15 amino acids. Germline-derived CDR1 and CDR2 are KGHSH and LQKENI. Trimming took off 2 bases at V and 0 bases at J, with 8 bases between the two ends. CDR3 bases: TGTGCCAGCTCACCATCCAGGGCCTCTGGAAACACCATATATTTT. Translation gives CASSPSRASGNTIYF.

The chain carries TRBV2 and TRBJ2-2; a weak D match, TRBD2 (5 bases). Trimming pared 2 bases from V and 1 base from J, leaving 11 bases between. CDR3 length equals 16 residues. Germline loops: CDR1 SNHLY, CDR2 FYNNEI. CDR3 in DNA: TGTGCCAGCAGTGAAAGAGGGCAGTTGAACACCGGGGAGCTGTTTTTT. Translating gives CASSERGQLNTGELFF.

This clone was found a few times. The genes are TRBV10-3 and TRBJ1-1; D is uncertain. The CDR3 runs 13 residues. Deletions cut 3 bases from V and 1 base from J, with 6 bases between. Per the germline V gene, CDR1 is ENHRY and CDR2 is SYGVKD. As DNA, the CDR3 is TGTGCCATCAGTGAACGGGAGAACACTGAAGCTTTCTTT. It translates to CAISERENTEAFF.

The rearrangement uses TRBV7-2 and TRBJ1-2; no definite D call. CDR3 length: 15 amino acids. Germline-derived CDR1 and CDR2 are SGHTA and FQGNSA. With 0 bases removed from V and 6 bases from J, the gap between germline ends came to 14 bases. CDR3 loop: CASSLAGWEFNGYTF. CDR3 bases: TGTGCCAGCAGCTTAGCTGGTTGGGAATTTAATGGCTACACCTTC. The complete variable domain, with remaining parts taken from reference TRBV7-2 and TRBJ1-2, reads GAGVSQSPSNKVTEKGKDVELRCDPISGHTALYWYRQSLGQGLEFLIYFQGNSAPDKSGLPSDRFSAERTGGSVSTLTIQRTQQEDSAVYLCASSLAGWEFNGYTFGSGTRLTVV.

The V call is TRBV12-5, the J call TRBJ1-1; D not resolved. V lost 3 bases, J lost 0 bases, and 5 bases lay in between. Germline V gene data show CDR1 as LGHNT and CDR2 as FRNRAP. CDR3 length: 13 amino acids. CDR3 loop: CASGFGVNTEAFF. The CDR3 DNA reads as TGTGCTAGTGGTTTCGGTGTGAACACTGAAGCTTTCTTT.

This clone was recorded a few times. The chain links TRBV7-9 to TRBJ1-1, with 10 nucleotides matching TRBD1. The V segment lost 3 bases and the J segment 3 bases; nucleotides outside the gene matches: 16. The germline V gene has CDR1 SEHNR and CDR2 FQNEAQ (reference sequence). The CDR3 sequence is 19 residues long. CDR3 in DNA: TGTGCCAGCAGCTTTCGATACCTGGGACAGGGGAAGGAGGACACTGAAGCTTTCTTT. Its protein is CASSFRYLGQGKEDTEAFF.

A few counts support this clone. CDR3 sequence: CASSLGGSFGNQPQHF. Written as DNA, the CDR3 is TGTGCCAGCAGCTTAGGTGGCAGTTTTGGCAATCAGCCCCAGCATTTT. The chain is built from TRBV7-9 and TRBJ1-5; D is unclear. V was cut by 1 base and J by 2 bases, with 12 bases left in between. The germline V gene has CDR1 SEHNR and CDR2 FQNEAQ (reference sequence). The CDR3 loop spans 16 amino acids.

This clone has more than one count but fewer than ten. This same CDR3 is encoded by further DNA sequences in the sample. The chain has TRBV30 and TRBJ2-3, with D hard to call. V lost 3 bases and J lost 4, with 8 bases in between. The CDR3 contains 12 residues. Germline values: CDR1 GTSNPN, CDR2 SVGIG (reference sequence). As DNA, the CDR3 is TGTGCCTGGAGCGCTGGGGCAGATACGCAGTATTTT. Translated, it gives CAWSAGADTQYF.

This clone was recorded a few times. V and J are TRBV27 and TRBJ1-5, with 8 nucleotides matching TRBD1. Germline V gene data show CDR1 as MNHEY and CDR2 as SMNVEV (reference sequence). The V and J ends lost 4 bases and 10 bases, in that order; junction bases with no gene match: 12. This CDR3 is built from 15 residues. CDR3 DNA: TGTGCCAGCAGTTCGGCCAGGGGGCCAGGCGGTCCCCAGCATTTT. Translating it yields CASSSARGPGGPQHF.

The table lists this clone with a few counts. This sequence joins TRBV19 and TRBJ1-2; D gene unclear. The V and J ends lost 1 base and 1 base respectively, with 1 base between them. The CDR3 spans 12 residues. Germline CDR1 and CDR2: LNHDA and SQIVND (reference sequence). The CDR3 DNA is TGTGCCAGTAGTATAGTTAACTATGGCTACACCTTC. The encoded protein is CASSIVNYGYTF.

This clone was observed a few times. The chain employs TRBV19 and TRBJ1-2; D perhaps matches TRBD1 (6 bases). The CDR3 covers 14 residues. Germline V CDR1 and CDR2: LNHDA, SQIVND (reference sequence). Deletions cut 3 bases from V and 2 bases from J, with 10 bases between. CDR3 protein: CASSIGQLNYGYTF. CDR3 in DNA: TGTGCCAGTAGTATCGGACAGCTAAACTATGGCTACACCTTC.

The gene calls are TRBV25-1 and TRBJ2-1; D perhaps matches TRBD2 (5 bases). The CDR3 extends over 13 amino acids. Germline V gives CDR1 MGHDK, CDR2 SYGVNS. Trimming removed 3 bases at V and 10 bases at J, with 13 bases between. The CDR3 nucleotides are TGTGCCAGCAGTGACCGGGATTCATCCGAGCAGTTCTTC. It encodes CASSDRDSSEQFF.

For this clone: Other nucleotide sequences in the sample specify the same CDR3. The V gene is TRBV5-1, the J gene TRBJ1-6, with 7 positions matching TRBD1. In germline, CDR1 is SGHRS, CDR2 YFSETQ. The CDR3 contains 14 residues. J lost 5 bases, V lost 4 bases, and 3 bases had no gene match. CDR3 sequence reads: CASSLGQDNSPLHF. The CDR3 region has the DNA TGCGCCAGCAGCCTCGGACAGGATAATTCACCCCTCCACTTT.

In DNA form, the CDR3 reads TGTGCCTGGAGTGACCGACAGGTTGGAAACACCATATATTTT. Residues: CAWSDRQVGNTIYF. The chain couples TRBV30 to TRBJ1-3; TRBD1 might be the D (6 bases). This CDR3 contains 14 residues. In germline, CDR1 is GTSNPN, CDR2 SVGIG (reference sequence). The V end was cut by 1 base, the J end by 3 bases, with 10 bases between.

The gene calls are TRBV5-1 and TRBJ2-1; maybe TRBD2 (5 bases). V was cut by 0 bases and J by 5 bases, with 6 bases left in between. The CDR3 consists of 13 residues. CDR1 and CDR2 from the germline V gene are SGHRS and YFSETQ. The CDR3 DNA follows: TGCGCCAGCAGCTTGGACGGGGACAATGAGCAGTTCTTC. Translation gives CASSLDGDNEQFF.

This clone has only a few counts. At one end, the junction sequence differs from germline, possibly due to a read error. The genes are TRBV7-7 and TRBJ2-2, with TRBD2 matching over 11 bases. This CDR3 has 16 residues. Germline V gene data show CDR1 as SSHAT and CDR2 as FNYEAQ (reference sequence). In DNA, the CDR3 is TGTGCTAGCAGCTCGACTAGCGGGGAGAACACCGGGGAGCTGTTTTTT. Encoded protein: CASSSTSGENTGELFF.

CDR3 residues: CASKRQNSPLHF. CDR3 nucleotides: TGTGCCAGCAAAAGACAGAATTCACCCCTCCACTTT. V is TRBV6-1 and J is TRBJ1-6; D is possibly TRBD1 (5 bases). Trimming took off 7 bases at V and 7 bases at J, with 8 bases between the two ends. The CDR3 spans 12 residues. Germline V gene data show CDR1 as MNHNS and CDR2 as SASEGT.

This clone has only a few counts. V usage is TRBV9 and J usage is TRBJ1-2; possible D gene TRBD1, 5 bases. The ends were cut back, 0 bases at V and 2 bases at J, with 11 bases in the middle. CDR1 and CDR2 (germline): SGDLS, YYNGEE. This CDR3 has 15 residues. The CDR3 spells CASSVALGANYGYTF. DNA of the CDR3: TGTGCCAGCAGCGTAGCTCTCGGGGCAAACTATGGCTACACCTTC.

This clone was found a few times. The chain has TRBV7-2 and TRBJ2-7, with 7 bases identical to TRBD1. This CDR3 is 13 amino acids long. Trimming cost V 5 bases and J 6 bases; bases outside gene matches: 7. CDR1 SGHTA and CDR2 FQGNSA come from the germline V gene. CDR3 sequence reads: CASSTDREGEQYF. In nucleotides, the CDR3 is TGTGCCAGCAGCACAGACAGGGAAGGCGAGCAGTACTTC.